The source of this TCR beta chain is a study of CD8+ T cells in alopecia areata. Study background: Tofacitinib administration to treated patients was oral, at 5 to 10 mg twice daily.

TCR sequencing used cDNA made by reverse transcription of extracted RNA. Sequenced by immunoSEQ multiplex PCR; TCRdb stores in-frame clones only, minus some. Of 7,900 or so clones listed, around 52% were seen once; the top ten hold around 14%. The germline CDR1 and CDR2 sequences are SGHNT and YENEEA. After removal of 3 bases from V and 4 bases from J, the junction contained 1 base not matched to a gene. The CDR3 spans 13 residues. Collection of lesional scalp punch biopsies and peripheral blood was performed in alopecia areata patients. The receptor comes from a human donor with alopecia areata. The material was skin, obtained at week 0. The chain uses TRBV11-3 and TRBJ2-5; 8 nucleotides agree with TRBD1. The CDR3 DNA follows: TGTGCCAGCAGCTTTGACAGGGGAGAGACCCAGTACTTC. It yields the protein CASSFDRGETQYF.